This T cell receptor beta chain was observed in a study of tumor-infiltrating lymphocytes in primary liver carcinoma. Study-wide context: Stage T1-T3 N0M0 tumors spanned 4.2 to 10 cm.

Starting from approximately 0.45 ug of total RNA, TCR beta cDNA was produced with a primer in the constant region. Libraries for TCR beta were built through three nested multiplex PCR rounds, which together made up a slightly modified ARM-PCR procedure. Researchers ran the first two PCR rounds for approximately 10 cycles each with TRBV1-TRBV30 forward primers and a C-beta reverse primer. TCRdb reprocessed the multiplex PCR reads with MiXCR, giving one entry per CDR3 protein. In the table there are approximately 110,000 distinct CDR3 sequences, about 59% of which are singletons. General study results and limits: It was observed that only about 7.5-25% of the top clones appeared in every one of the five tumor regions. Significantly greater top-250-clone fractions characterized tumors relative to blood (p = 0.039).

This clonotype was recorded only once. The antigen is not known. Germline and junction disagree at one end, which may indicate a read error. From germline, CDR1 is MNHEY and CDR2 SVGEGT. The CDR3 contains 18 residues. Each 20-30 mg portion of unsorted bulk tissue served as the source for co-extraction of RNA and DNA. Every patient in the cohort had a primary liver carcinoma. That carcinoma was treated by surgical resection. The TCR was taken from a woman aged 60 to 75 with primary liver carcinoma and hepatitis B virus infection. The chain joins TRBV6-2 or TRBV6-3 to TRBJ2-2; D perhaps matches TRBD2 (5 bases). Specimen: liver tumor tissue from sampling region 1. Noted subset: tumor region T1, superior pole. For the CDR3, the DNA is TGTGCCAGCAGTTACTCGAGTTTTCGGACGGATAACACCGGGGATCTGTTTTTT. It translates to CASSYSSFRTDNTGDLFF.